Below, 17 T cell receptor beta chains from the same sample are listed, as sequenced in a study of CD8+CD57+ T cells in acquired aplastic anemia. The authors sequenced patients whose flow cytometry had shown CD8+CD57+ cell expansion. Investigators profiled TCR beta VDJ and CDR3 from genomic DNA template. TCRdb reprocessed the reads with MiXCR, giving one entry per CDR3 protein. The sample has 150,000 to 200,000 distinct CDR3 sequences, approximately 44% seen once. The specimen was sorted CD4+, CD8+, or CD8+CD57+ T cells (not recorded which) from PBMCs. All receptors come from a human donor with aplastic anemia.

This chain uses TRBV7-6 with TRBJ1-3; the D is unclear. Trimming took 0 bases from V and 11 from J, leaving 11 bases between them. Per the germline V gene, CDR1 is SGHVS and CDR2 is FNYEAQ. The CDR3 loop spans 13 amino acids. CDR3 in amino acids: CASSLAPSNAIYF. The CDR3 coding sequence is TGTGCCAGCAGCTTAGCCCCTTCGAACGCCATATATTTT.

The V and J genes are TRBV7-9 and TRBJ2-5; 10 nucleotides agree with TRBD1. After removal of 5 bases from V and 5 bases from J, the junction contained 2 bases not matched to a gene. CDR1 is SEHNR and CDR2 is FQNEAQ in the germline V gene (reference sequence). This CDR3 comprises 13 residues. CDR3 nucleotide sequence: TGTGCCAGCAGCCGGGGACAGGGGGAGACCCAGTACTTC. Protein: CASSRGQGETQYF.

The V and J genes are TRBV20-1 and TRBJ1-4; possibly TRBD1 for D (5 bases). Trimming removed 5 bases from V and 5 bases from J, with 12 bases in between. Germline V gene data show CDR1 as DFQATT and CDR2 as SNEGSKA (reference sequence). The CDR3 extends over 13 amino acids. For the CDR3, the DNA is TGCAGTGCTCATATGGGGCCAAATGAAAAACTGTTTTTT. Translation gives CSAHMGPNEKLFF.

In DNA form, the CDR3 reads TGTGCCAGCAGTATCGGGGTCCGCAATCAGCCCCAGCATTTT. Its translation: CASSIGVRNQPQHF. This chain joins TRBV2 and TRBJ1-5; D ambiguous. Trimming pared 5 bases from V and 2 bases from J, leaving 10 bases between. The CDR3 extends over 14 amino acids. Germline loops: CDR1 SNHLY, CDR2 FYNNEI.

The rearrangement links TRBV12-3 or TRBV12-4 to TRBJ1-3; D not certain. The CDR3 runs 13 residues. V was trimmed by 6 bases and J by 2 bases, leaving 8 bases between them. CDR3 in amino acids: CASSPNPGNTIYF. The DNA of the CDR3 is TGTGCCAGCAGCCCAAATCCTGGAAACACCATATATTTT.

Note on this clonotype: The germline gene is not matched at one end of the junction; a read error may be the cause. The chain recombines TRBV6-5 with TRBJ2-1; the D call may be TRBD1 or TRBD2 (5 bases each). There are 15 residues in the CDR3. The germline gives CDR1 MNHEY, CDR2 SVGAGI. The CDR3: CASNYGTNSYNEQFF. The DNA of the CDR3 is TGTGCCAGCAATTACGGGACCAACTCCTACAATGAGCAGTTCTTC.

This clonotype was picked up a small number of times. Just one base apart from a much larger clone, this may be a read error. The J gene is TRBJ2-2, the V gene TRBV19; 14 positions match TRBD2. This CDR3 contains 16 residues. Germline assignment: CDR1 LNHDA and CDR2 SQIVND (reference sequence). V lost 6 bases to trimming and J lost 4 bases; unmatched junction nucleotides: 4. The CDR3 sequence is CASRAGTSGGTGELFF. The CDR3 nucleotides read TGTGCCAGTAGGGCCGGGACTAGCGGGGGCACCGGGGAGCTGTTTTTT.

This clonotype was seen ten or more times. The chain uses TRBV12-3 or TRBV12-4 and TRBJ2-2; D gene unclear. The V and J ends lost 1 base and 3 bases respectively, with 9 bases between them. The CDR3 runs to 15 residues. CDR3 loop: CASSLDQVYTGELFF. CDR3 bases: TGTGCCAGCAGTTTAGATCAAGTATACACCGGGGAGCTGTTTTTT.

This clonotype was counted at least ten times. V and J are TRBV20-1 and TRBJ1-5, with TRBD1 matching over 10 bases. Germline lookup yields CDR1 DFQATT and CDR2 SNEGSKA (reference sequence). The CDR3 runs to 15 residues. V shed 6 bases, J shed 3 bases, and the junction held 8 bases outside the gene matches. The CDR3 DNA reads as TGCAGTGCACAGACAGGGGGCGCGAACAATCAGCCCCAGCATTTT. Translation: CSAQTGGANNQPQHF.

As for this clonotype: One end of the junction fails to match germline, which may point to a read error. V usage is TRBV15 and J usage is TRBJ2-1; TRBD1 matches 9 bases. Per germline, CDR1 LNHNV and CDR2 YYDKDF (reference sequence). The CDR3 runs to 14 residues. The CDR3 region has the DNA TGTGCCACCAGCCGAGACAGGGGGAATAATGAGCAGTTCTTC. Translating gives CATSRDRGNNEQFF.

This chain uses TRBV20-1 with TRBJ2-5; possible D gene TRBD2, 6 bases. This CDR3 has 12 residues. Germline assignment: CDR1 DFQATT and CDR2 SNEGSKA (reference sequence). Trimming shortened V by 3 bases and J by 5 bases, and 10 bases separated the two germline ends. The CDR3 protein is CSAREGMETQYF. The CDR3 region has the DNA TGCAGTGCTAGGGAGGGTATGGAGACCCAGTACTTC.

The V and J genes are TRBV9 and TRBJ1-2, with D possibly matching TRBD1 (5 bases). The ends were cut back, 3 bases at V and 3 bases at J, with 9 bases in the middle. Germline-derived CDR1 and CDR2 are SGDLS and YYNGEE. CDR3 length equals 13 residues. As DNA, the CDR3 is TGTGCCAGCAGCGGTAGGGGTGACTATGGCTACACCTTC. Amino acid sequence: CASSGRGDYGYTF.

The rearrangement joins TRBV2 to TRBJ2-3, with D unclear. Germline-derived CDR1 and CDR2 are SNHLY and FYNNEI. With 8 bases removed from V and 1 base from J, the gap between germline ends came to 4 bases. The CDR3 is made up of 11 amino acids. This CDR3 reads CASYGTDTQYF. The CDR3 DNA is TGTGCCAGCTATGGCACAGATACGCAGTATTTT.

This clonotype was detected many times. This chain uses TRBV6-1 with TRBJ2-3, with a possible D match to TRBD2 (6 bases). This CDR3 region has 14 residues. CDR1 and CDR2 from the germline V gene are MNHNS and SASEGT. Trimming stripped 4 bases from V and 0 bases from J, with 8 bases between. The CDR3 loop reads CASSAGLSTDTQYF. For the CDR3, the DNA is TGTGCCAGCAGTGCGGGACTGAGCACAGATACGCAGTATTTT.

This clonotype was seen more than once but under ten times. The genes are TRBV7-2 and TRBJ2-3, with D unclear. The CDR3 has 14 amino acids. CDR1 and CDR2 from the germline V gene are SGHTA and FQGNSA. The V end lost 5 bases, the J end lost 4 bases, and 13 bases lay between the germline ends. CDR3 bases: TGTGCCAGCAGCCTGACTCATGTGGCAGATACGCAGTATTTT. It codes for CASSLTHVADTQYF. Supplemented by reference TRBV7-2 and TRBJ2-3, the full variable domain reads GAGVSQSPSNKVTEKGKDVELRCDPISGHTALYWYRQSLGQGLEFLIYFQGNSAPDKSGLPSDRFSAERTGGSVSTLTIQRTQQEDSAVYLCASSLTHVADTQYFGPGTRLTVL.

V is TRBV10-3 and J is TRBJ2-7; tentative D call: TRBD1 (5 bases). This CDR3 spans 13 amino acids. CDR1 and CDR2 from the germline V gene are ENHRY and SYGVKD. Trimming stripped 3 bases from V and 5 bases from J, with 11 bases between. CDR3 in DNA: TGTGCCATCAGTGAAGGGGCGGCCGACGAGCAGTACTTC. Its protein is CAISEGAADEQYF.

This clonotype was seen ten or more times. The V gene is TRBV5-6, the J gene TRBJ2-7, with 8 bases fitting TRBD1. Germline V gene sequence: CDR1 SGHDT, CDR2 YYEEEE. Germline trimming cut 0 bases from V and 0 bases from J; bases unmatched to any gene: 8. There are 17 residues in the CDR3. Here the CDR3 reads CASSLGTGQAYSYEQYF. The DNA for the CDR3 is TGTGCCAGCAGCTTGGGTACGGGACAGGCTTACTCCTACGAGCAGTACTTC.